This T cell receptor beta chain was captured in a study of regulatory T cells in long-lasting Graves disease. This clonotype was seen more than once but under ten times. Sample time point: persistent/refractory GD, antithyroid drugs over 5 years with positive TRAb. Construction of the TCR library relied on RNA isolated from PBMCs. Arm-PCR with iRepertoire HTBI primers amplified the CDR3 regions for these TCR beta libraries. TCRdb analysed the multiplex PCR reads with MiXCR anew, one entry per CDR3 protein. The sample gives about 460,000 distinct CDR3 sequences, approximately 23% of which show up once; roughly 13% is in the top ten. This TCR was recovered from a female donor with Graves disease. The specimen comprised peripheral blood mononuclear cells (PBMCs), sampled when the disease was refractory, from a patient treated with antithyroid drugs.

Written as DNA, the CDR3 is TGCAGCGTTGTAGCCCGACAGGGAGTTTTATCAGAGACCCAGTACTTC. Translating it yields CSVVARQGVLSETQYF. The V gene is TRBV29-1, the J gene TRBJ2-5; 7 nucleotides match TRBD1. Germline V gene data show CDR1 as SQVTM and CDR2 as ANQGSEA. Unmatched junction bases numbered 15, after V lost 4 bases and J lost 4 bases. The CDR3 is made up of 16 amino acids.